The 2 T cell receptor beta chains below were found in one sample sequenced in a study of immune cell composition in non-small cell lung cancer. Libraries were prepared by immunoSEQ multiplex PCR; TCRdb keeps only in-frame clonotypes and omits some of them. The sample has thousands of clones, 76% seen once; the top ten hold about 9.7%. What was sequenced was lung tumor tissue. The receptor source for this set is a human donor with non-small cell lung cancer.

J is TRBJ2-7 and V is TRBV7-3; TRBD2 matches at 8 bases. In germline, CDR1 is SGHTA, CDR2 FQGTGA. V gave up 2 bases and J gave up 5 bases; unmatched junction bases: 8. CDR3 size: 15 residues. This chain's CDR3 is CASSLGAGRDHEQYF. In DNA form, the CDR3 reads TGTGCCAGCAGCTTAGGCGCCGGGAGGGACCACGAGCAGTACTTC.

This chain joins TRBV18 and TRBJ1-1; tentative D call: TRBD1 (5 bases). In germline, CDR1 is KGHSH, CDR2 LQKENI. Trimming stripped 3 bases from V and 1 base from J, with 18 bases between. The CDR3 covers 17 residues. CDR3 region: CASSPLSMGQGNTEAFF. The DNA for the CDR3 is TGTGCCAGCTCACCCCTCTCCATGGGGCAGGGGAACACTGAAGCTTTCTTT.